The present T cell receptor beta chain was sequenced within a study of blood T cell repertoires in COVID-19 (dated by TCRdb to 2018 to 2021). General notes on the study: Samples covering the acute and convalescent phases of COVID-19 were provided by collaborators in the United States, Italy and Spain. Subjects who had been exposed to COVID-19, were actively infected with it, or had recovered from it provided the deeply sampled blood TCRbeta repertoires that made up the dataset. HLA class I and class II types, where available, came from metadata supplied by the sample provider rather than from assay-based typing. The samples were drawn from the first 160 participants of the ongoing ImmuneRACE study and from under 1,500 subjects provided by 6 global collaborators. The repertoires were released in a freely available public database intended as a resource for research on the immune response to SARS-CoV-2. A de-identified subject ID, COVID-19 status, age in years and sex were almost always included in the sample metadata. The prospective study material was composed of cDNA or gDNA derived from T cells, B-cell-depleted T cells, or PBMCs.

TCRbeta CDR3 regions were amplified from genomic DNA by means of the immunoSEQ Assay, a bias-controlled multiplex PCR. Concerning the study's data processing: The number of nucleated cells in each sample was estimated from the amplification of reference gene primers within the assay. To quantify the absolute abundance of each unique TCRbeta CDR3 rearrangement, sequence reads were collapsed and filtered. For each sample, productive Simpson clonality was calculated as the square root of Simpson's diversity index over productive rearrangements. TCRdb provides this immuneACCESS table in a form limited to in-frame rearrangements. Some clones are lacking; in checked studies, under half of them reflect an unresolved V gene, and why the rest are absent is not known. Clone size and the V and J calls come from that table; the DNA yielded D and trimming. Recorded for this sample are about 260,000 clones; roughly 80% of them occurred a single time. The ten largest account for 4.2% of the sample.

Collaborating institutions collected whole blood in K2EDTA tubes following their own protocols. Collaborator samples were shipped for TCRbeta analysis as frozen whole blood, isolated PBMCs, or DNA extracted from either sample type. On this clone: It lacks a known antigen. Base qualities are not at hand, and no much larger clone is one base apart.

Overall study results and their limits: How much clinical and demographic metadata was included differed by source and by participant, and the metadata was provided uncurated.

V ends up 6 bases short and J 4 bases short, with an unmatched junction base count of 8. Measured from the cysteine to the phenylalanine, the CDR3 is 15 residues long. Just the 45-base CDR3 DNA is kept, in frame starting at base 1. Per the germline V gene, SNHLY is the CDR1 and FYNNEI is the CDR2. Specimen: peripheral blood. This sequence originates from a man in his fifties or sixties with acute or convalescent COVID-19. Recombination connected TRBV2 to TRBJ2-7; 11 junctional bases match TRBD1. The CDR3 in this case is CASRAGQGATYEQYF. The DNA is TGTGCCAGCAGGGCAGGACAGGGGGCAACATACGAGCAGTACTTC.